Given below is one T cell receptor beta chain in context. What it binds is not known. Germline values: CDR1 SGDLS, CDR2 YYNGEE. The CDR3 has 15 amino acids. V trimming: 0 bases; J trimming: 0 bases; junction bases outside the gene matches: 0. This table comes from immunoSEQ multiplex PCR, and its TCRdb copy is limited to in-frame clones, with some not included. The table records around 44,000 clones, around 85% of them present only once. The source of the sample is a study of OX40 agonist ivuxolimab in advanced cancers. Turning to the study itself: An agonistic human IgG2 monoclonal antibody against OX40 (CD134) was given. A male proportion of about 86% was recorded, with mean age approximately 60 years and range about 23 to 90. Earlier treatment with anti-PD-1, anti-PD-L1 or anti-CTLA-4 was permitted, and 35% to 45% had received some. Study conclusions and caveats: Expanded clones were, on average, more numerous among CD8+ T cells than CD4+.

The material was CD4+ or CD8+ T cells sorted from blood, obtained in a trial of the OX40 agonist ivuxolimab. The receptor was derived from an adult with an advanced solid tumor such as melanoma, head and neck, liver or kidney cancer. This chain joins TRBV9 and TRBJ2-7; 10 bases fit TRBD2. The CDR3 coding sequence is TGTGCCAGCAGCGTAGGACTAGCGGGCTCCTACGAGCAGTACTTC. This sequence encodes CASSVGLAGSYEQYF.